This entry concerns a single TCR beta chain. Its antigen remains unidentified. This sample's time point: week 23, last vaccination. All doses held 300 ug of mutant IDH1 20-mer peptide, with topical imiquimod. This entry belongs to a study of a mutant IDH1 vaccine in newly diagnosed glioma. Here immunoSEQ multiplex PCR was the method, and the copy in TCRdb shows in-frame clones only, minus some. The data contain roughly 74,000 clones, approximately 85% of them seen just once; the ten biggest clones take up under 2.5%. Germline loops: CDR1 ENHRY, CDR2 SYGVKD. The ends were cut back, 8 bases at V and 0 bases at J, with 11 bases in the middle. This CDR3 spans 14 amino acids.

This chain connects TRBV10-3 to TRBJ1-5; D not resolved. The clonotype was recovered from a man aged 30 to 39 with glioma. Some clones in this sample may be carry-over from other donors' samples. Sequenced here: PBMCs, sampled from a glioma patient whose treatment included an IDH1 peptide vaccine. The CDR3 here is CAIRAEYSNQPQHF. CDR3 sequence (DNA): TGTGCCATCCGGGCGGAATATAGCAATCAGCCCCAGCATTTT.